A single sample gave rise to the 21 T cell receptor beta chains below, sequenced in a study of STAT5B mutations in CD4+ large granular lymphocyte leukemia. The assay was immunoSEQ multiplex PCR, and TCRdb's table has in-frame clones only and misses some. Of 23,000 or so clones detected, about 80% appear once; the ten largest clones hold less than 5%. Sequences were obtained from CD4+ T cells from blood buffy coats. The receptors originated from a human donor in good health.

This chain links TRBV2 with TRBJ1-1; TRBD1 matches 8 bases. V lost 2 bases to trimming and J lost 1 base; unmatched junction nucleotides: 6. CDR1 and CDR2 from the germline V gene are SNHLY and FYNNEI. The length of the CDR3 is 16 residues. The CDR3 region has the DNA TGTGCCAGCAGTGAAAACTGGACAGGGAAGAACACTGAAGCTTTCTTT. Translated, it gives CASSENWTGKNTEAFF.

The chain combines TRBV5-6 with TRBJ2-1; D unclear. This CDR3 spans 13 amino acids. V was pared by 7 bases and J by 8 bases, with 16 bases between. From germline, CDR1 is SGHDT and CDR2 YYEEEE. CDR3 loop: CASGRPPVHEQFF. The DNA for the CDR3 is TGTGCCAGCGGACGACCCCCGGTCCATGAGCAGTTCTTC.

The V call is TRBV5-4, the J call TRBJ1-1; D may be TRBD1 (6 bases). Germline V gene data show CDR1 as SGHNT and CDR2 as YYREEE (reference sequence). Trimming left V 0 bases short and J 1 base short, with 13 bases between. The CDR3 spans 16 residues. The CDR3 here is CASSLGFRTANTEAFF. CDR3 DNA sequence: TGTGCCAGCAGCTTGGGGTTTCGGACAGCGAACACTGAAGCTTTCTTT.

In nucleotides, the CDR3 is TGTGCCAGCAATGAGCCCGAGAACACTGAAGCTTTCTTT. Amino acid sequence: CASNEPENTEAFF. The chain joins TRBV6-6 to TRBJ1-1; D gene unclear. The CDR3 contains 13 residues. Germline values: CDR1 MNHNY, CDR2 SVGAGI (reference sequence). With 7 bases removed from V and 1 base from J, the gap between germline ends came to 10 bases.

The J gene is TRBJ2-3, the V gene TRBV12-2; the table's D call of TRBD2 was not tested on the DNA. TRBV12-2 is designated a pseudogene. The CDR3 extends over 17 amino acids. This CDR3 reads CASRLVPTRSSADTQYF. The CDR3 DNA reads as TGTGCAAGTCGCTTAGTGCCTACTAGGTCCAGTGCAGATACGCAGTATTTT.

The rearrangement links TRBV11-3 to TRBJ2-7; TRBD1 matches 9 bases. V lost 0 bases to trimming and J lost 1 base; unmatched junction nucleotides: 7. The CDR3 runs to 17 residues. Germline V lookup: CDR1 SGHNT, CDR2 YENEEA. CDR3 sequence reads: CASSLEGPGTGSYEQYF. CDR3 DNA sequence: TGTGCCAGCAGCTTAGAAGGTCCCGGGACAGGGTCCTACGAGCAGTACTTC.

This chain connects TRBV27 to TRBJ1-1; 7 positions agree with TRBD1. Germline V gives CDR1 MNHEY, CDR2 SMNVEV (reference sequence). The CDR3 sequence is 17 residues long. The J segment lost 0 bases and the V segment lost 7 bases, leaving 14 bases of the junction unmatched. CDR3 region: CASTSYPSDRVNTEAFF. Here the CDR3 DNA reads TGTGCCAGCACCAGTTACCCCTCTGACAGGGTGAACACTGAAGCTTTCTTT.

V and J are TRBV5-4 and TRBJ2-5; TRBD2 matches 10 bases. The ends lost 6 bases at V and 5 bases at J; junction bases unmatched: 13. CDR1 is SGHNT and CDR2 is YYREEE in the germline V gene (reference sequence). The CDR3 covers 16 residues. This CDR3 reads CASTLRASGSKETQYF. DNA of the CDR3: TGTGCCAGCACCCTCCGGGCTAGCGGGAGTAAGGAGACCCAGTACTTC.

The table lists this clone with a few counts. This chain links TRBV29-1 with TRBJ2-2; TRBD2 matches 7 bases. J lost 6 bases, V lost 6 bases, and 16 bases had no gene match. Germline V gives CDR1 SQVTM, CDR2 ANQGSEA. The CDR3 consists of 16 residues. CDR3 loop: CSVAMGRAVGPGELFF. CDR3 sequence (DNA): TGCAGCGTAGCGATGGGGAGGGCGGTCGGACCCGGGGAGCTGTTTTTT.

The V and J genes are TRBV10-3 and TRBJ2-1; 14 nucleotides match TRBD2. CDR3 length: 17 amino acids. The germline gives CDR1 ENHRY, CDR2 SYGVKD. V shed 0 bases, J shed 5 bases, and the junction held 3 bases outside the gene matches. Here the CDR3 DNA reads TGTGCCATCAGTGAGTCGCGACTAGCGGGAGGGGACAATGAGCAGTTCTTC. Amino acid sequence: CAISESRLAGGDNEQFF.

CDR3 in amino acids: CASSYTGQMYGYTF. As DNA, the CDR3 is TGTGCCAGCAGTTACACGGGACAGATGTATGGCTACACCTTC. The chain employs TRBV6-9 and TRBJ1-2; TRBD1 matches 7 bases. V lost 3 bases and J lost 5; bases outside the gene matches: 6. Germline V gene sequence: CDR1 MNHGY, CDR2 SVAAGI. The CDR3 runs 14 residues.

This chain links TRBV10-1 with TRBJ2-7; possible D gene TRBD2, 7 bases. The length of the CDR3 is 14 residues. Trimming stripped 5 bases from V and 7 bases from J, with 18 bases between. CDR1 WNHNN and CDR2 SYGVQD come from the germline V gene (reference sequence). The CDR3 loop reads CASSTWGGTREQYF. CDR3 nucleotides: TGCGCCAGCAGTACTTGGGGGGGCACAAGGGAGCAGTACTTC.

This rearrangement joins TRBV4-1 to TRBJ2-5, with D possibly TRBD2 on 5 matching bases. Judging by the DNA end, TRBJ2-7 fits better; the J call may be wrong. Germline V gene lookup returns CDR1 MGHRA and CDR2 YSYEKL. The CDR3 consists of 14 residues. The CDR3, as DNA: TGCGCCAGCAGCCAAGTTTCGGGGACCTACGAGCAGTACTTC. Amino acids: CASSQVSGTYEQYF.

The rearrangement joins TRBV28 to TRBJ1-2; possibly TRBD1 for D (5 bases). CDR1 MDHEN and CDR2 SYDVKM come from the germline V gene. The CDR3 is 16 residues long. Trimming took 7 bases from V and 3 from J, leaving 21 bases between them. For the CDR3, the DNA is TGTGCCAGCACCCTCTTATCCGGGGGACCCTACTATGGCTACACCTTC. Amino acid sequence: CASTLLSGGPYYGYTF.

The chain couples TRBV28 to TRBJ2-5; either TRBD1 or TRBD2 may supply D (7 bases each). There are 16 residues in the CDR3. The V gene lost 2 bases and the J gene lost 1 base, with 14 bases spanning the gap. CDR1 MDHEN and CDR2 SYDVKM come from the germline V gene. In DNA form, the CDR3 reads TGTGCCAGCAGTTTAAGCGGGACAGCTCTCCAAGAGACCCAGTACTTC. This codes for CASSLSGTALQETQYF.

This clone was picked up one time. In nucleotides, the CDR3 is TGTGCCAGCAGTCCCCCACCGGGGACTAGCGGAGATAATGAGCAGTTCTTC. Translating it yields CASSPPPGTSGDNEQFF. The genes are TRBV28 and TRBJ2-1, with TRBD2 matching 11 bases. Trimming removed 5 bases from V and 7 bases from J; junction bases left unmatched: 13. The CDR3 length is 17 residues. Germline V gives CDR1 MDHEN, CDR2 SYDVKM.

This chain joins TRBV10-3 and TRBJ2-6, with a weak D call TRBD2 (6 bases). There are 16 residues in the CDR3. V dropped 8 bases and J dropped 0 bases, with 14 bases sitting between them. The V gene's germline CDR1 is ENHRY and CDR2 SYGVKD. For the CDR3, the DNA is TGTGCCATCCCTGCCCCGACTAGCTCTGGGGCCAACGTCCTGACTTTC. This gives the protein CAIPAPTSSGANVLTF.

J is TRBJ2-3 and V is TRBV6-1; 8 positions agree with TRBD1. The CDR3 runs to 14 residues. V lost 6 bases, J lost 6 bases, and 8 bases stayed unmatched. Germline CDR1 MNHNS, CDR2 SASEGT. The CDR3 sequence: CASRVTGARDTQYF. The CDR3 bases are TGTGCCAGCAGGGTGACAGGGGCTAGGGATACGCAGTATTTT.

This clone was found once. For the CDR3, the DNA is TGTGCCAGCAGGACAGGGAGCAGGGAGCAGTACTTC. Translating it yields CASRTGSREQYF. The chain recombines TRBV28 with TRBJ2-7; 7 bases are shared with TRBD1. CDR3 length: 12 residues. After removal of 6 bases from V and 7 bases from J, the junction contained 6 bases not matched to a gene. Germline V gives CDR1 MDHEN, CDR2 SYDVKM. Complete variable domain (other parts from reference TRBV28 and TRBJ2-7): DVKVTQSSRYLVKRTGEKVFLECVQDMDHENMFWYRQDPGLGLRLIYFSYDVKMKEKGDIPEGYSVSREKKERFSLILESASTNQTSMYLCASRTGSREQYFGPGTRLTVT.

This rearrangement joins TRBV6-6 to TRBJ1-3; D possibly corresponds to TRBD1 (6 bases). CDR1 MNHNY and CDR2 SVGAGI come from the germline V gene (reference sequence). The CDR3 sequence is 15 residues long. The ends were cut back, 10 bases at V and 3 bases at J, with 19 bases in the middle. The CDR3 DNA reads as TGTGCCACCATCGGGGGGCTTATGAGTGGAAACACCATATATTTT. Translation: CATIGGLMSGNTIYF.

There are a few counts of this clone. Other DNA sequences of this sample code for an identical CDR3. The DNA for the CDR3 is TGTGCCAGCAGTGGGAAACTAGCGGGTGGATACAATGAGCAGTTCTTC. The encoded protein is CASSGKLAGGYNEQFF. This chain links TRBV6-1 with TRBJ2-1, with 9 bases lining up with TRBD2. The CDR3 length is 16 residues. Germline V gives CDR1 MNHNS, CDR2 SASEGT. V dropped 4 bases and J dropped 4; count of bases not matched to a gene: 8.